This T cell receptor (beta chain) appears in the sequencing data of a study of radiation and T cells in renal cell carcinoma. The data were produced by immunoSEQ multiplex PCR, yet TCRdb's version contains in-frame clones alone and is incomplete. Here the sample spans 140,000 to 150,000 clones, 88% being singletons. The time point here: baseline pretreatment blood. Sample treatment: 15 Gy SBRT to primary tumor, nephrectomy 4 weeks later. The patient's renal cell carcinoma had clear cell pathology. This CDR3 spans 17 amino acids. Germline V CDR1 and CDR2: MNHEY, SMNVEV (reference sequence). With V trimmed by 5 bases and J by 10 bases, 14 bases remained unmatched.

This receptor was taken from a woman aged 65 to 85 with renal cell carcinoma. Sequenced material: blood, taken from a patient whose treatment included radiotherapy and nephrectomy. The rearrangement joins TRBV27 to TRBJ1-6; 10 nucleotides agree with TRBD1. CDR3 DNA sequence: TGTGCCAGCAGTATCTCAGGACAGGGGGTACTAGGCTCACCCCTCCACTTT. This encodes CASSISGQGVLGSPLHF.